Shown below are 25 T cell receptor beta chains from a single sample sequenced in a study of T cells in Graves' hyperthyroidism and ophthalmopathy. Using RNA transcripts as the source, TCR beta CDR3 regions were amplified. HTBI primers were the set used in a first-round RT-PCR of the TCR CDR3. MiXCR, applied by TCRdb to the multiplex PCR reads, yields one record per CDR3 protein. The sample records hundreds of thousands of distinct CDR3 sequences, 15% to 20% being singletons. Sequenced material: blood. These receptor sequences come from a man aged 35 to 55 with Graves' ophthalmopathy.

This clonotype was seen at least ten times. J is TRBJ2-7 and V is TRBV2; TRBD1 or TRBD2 may be the D gene (8 bases each). V was trimmed by 7 bases and J by 5 bases, leaving 21 bases between them. The CDR3 has 15 residues. The germline V gene has CDR1 SNHLY and CDR2 FYNNEI. The DNA of the CDR3 is TGTGCCAGCACCCAGGGGGCGGGAGGCTACGACGAGCAGTACTTC. Protein: CASTQGAGGYDEQYF.

This sequence joins TRBV30 and TRBJ2-7, with TRBD1 matching 8 bases. Per the germline V gene, CDR1 is GTSNPN and CDR2 is SVGIG (reference sequence). With V trimmed by 5 bases and J by 4 bases, 19 bases remained unmatched. There are 17 residues in the CDR3. This CDR3 reads CAWYARADRGSPYEQYF. CDR3 sequence (DNA): TGTGCCTGGTACGCAAGAGCCGACAGGGGCTCCCCTTACGAGCAGTACTTC. The full variable domain, with the rest looked up from reference TRBV30 and TRBJ2-7, is SQTIHQWPATLVQPVGSPLSLECTVEGTSNPNLYWYRQAAGRGLQLLFYSVGIGQISSEVPQNLSASRPQDRQFILSSKKLLLSDSGFYLCAWYARADRGSPYEQYFGPGTRLTVT.

This clonotype was detected many times. The CDR3 spells CASSLDRARTDTQYF. CDR3 nucleotides: TGCGCCAGCAGTCTTGATAGGGCGAGGACAGATACGCAGTATTTT. J is TRBJ2-3 and V is TRBV5-1; D unclear. The CDR3 covers 15 residues. Germline V gene data show CDR1 as SGHRS and CDR2 as YFSETQ. V gave up 5 bases and J gave up 3 bases, with 16 bases separating them. Full variable domain (missing parts from reference TRBV5-1 and TRBJ2-3): KAGVTQTPRYLIKTRGQQVTLSCSPISGHRSVSWYQQTPGQGLQFLFEYFSETQRNKGNFPGRFSGRQFSNSRSEMNVSTLELGDSALYLCASSLDRARTDTQYFGPGTRLTVL.

There are many counts of this clonotype. This rearrangement joins TRBV3-1 to TRBJ1-1, with D perhaps TRBD1 (5 bases). The V end lost 4 bases, the J end lost 0 bases, and 12 bases lay between the germline ends. Germline-derived CDR1 and CDR2 are LGHDT and YNNKEL (reference sequence). The CDR3 consists of 15 residues. The CDR3 reads CASSPPGRLNTEAFF. CDR3 in DNA: TGTGCCAGCAGCCCCCCGGGACGGCTGAACACTGAAGCTTTCTTT.

This clonotype turned up a few times. This sequence joins TRBV18 and TRBJ2-3; D is perhaps TRBD1 or TRBD2 (6 bases each). The V and J ends lost 8 bases and 0 bases respectively, with 18 bases between them. Germline lookup yields CDR1 KGHSH and CDR2 LQKENI. The CDR3 is made up of 16 amino acids. In DNA, the CDR3 is TGTGCCAGCCCCAGTACTCGGGGGCCTAGCACAGATACGCAGTATTTT. Its protein is CASPSTRGPSTDTQYF.

This clonotype was seen a handful of times. The gene calls are TRBV6-2 or TRBV6-3 and TRBJ2-5; 7 bases align to TRBD2. The V gene end was trimmed by 2 bases and the J gene end by 1 base; junction bases not matched to a gene: 1. The CDR3 is 14 amino acids. CDR1 is MNHEY and CDR2 is SVGEGT in the germline V gene. This CDR3 reads CASSYGGVQETQYF. The CDR3 nucleotides are TGTGCCAGCAGTTACGGGGGGGTCCAAGAGACCCAGTACTTC.

The V gene is TRBV30, the J gene TRBJ2-4; 9 bases align to TRBD1. Germline V gene lookup returns CDR1 GTSNPN and CDR2 SVGIG (reference sequence). Trimming cost V 3 bases and J 0 bases; bases outside gene matches: 6. The CDR3 loop spans 16 amino acids. The CDR3 DNA sequence: TGTGCCTGGAGACCGGGACAGGGCGAAGCCAAAAACATTCAGTACTTC. It is translated as CAWRPGQGEAKNIQYF.

There are many counts of this clonotype. The rearrangement joins TRBV29-1 to TRBJ2-5; 8 bases match TRBD1. The J segment lost 5 bases and the V segment lost 4 bases, leaving 6 bases of the junction unmatched. In germline, CDR1 is SQVTM, CDR2 ANQGSEA. This CDR3 is built from 13 residues. The CDR3 sequence is CSVAQGAGETQYF. The CDR3 region has the DNA TGCAGCGTTGCGCAGGGGGCCGGGGAGACCCAGTACTTC.

About this clonotype itself: A read error is likely, as this CDR3 ends without the conserved phenylalanine or tryptophan. This chain connects TRBV6-1 to TRBJ2-7; D remains ambiguous. The CDR3 runs to 12 residues. Germline CDR1 reads MNHNS; CDR2 reads SASEGT. V lost 6 bases and J lost 4, with 10 bases in between. CDR3 sequence: CASSRQAYEQYL. The CDR3 DNA reads as TGTGCCAGCAGCAGGCAAGCATACGAGCAGTACCTC.

This chain connects TRBV30 to TRBJ2-1; D is unresolved. Trimming stripped 3 bases from V and 7 bases from J, with 13 bases between. Germline lookup yields CDR1 GTSNPN and CDR2 SVGIG (reference sequence). The length of the CDR3 is 13 residues. Written as DNA, the CDR3 is TGTGCCTGGAGAGCTCTCGCCTCGAATGAGCAGTTCTTC. It yields the protein CAWRALASNEQFF.

This clonotype was seen a handful of times. V gene TRBV12-3 or TRBV12-4 combines with J gene TRBJ2-5, with 7 bases identical to TRBD1. The CDR3 loop spans 14 amino acids. Trimming took 7 bases from V and 2 from J; bases not matched to a gene: 7. The CDR3 DNA sequence: TGTGCCAGCACCGGGACAGTGGGGCAAGAGACCCAGTACTTC. It specifies CASTGTVGQETQYF.

This clonotype turned up a few times. The chain employs TRBV9 and TRBJ2-1; D may correspond to TRBD1 or TRBD2 (6 bases each). This CDR3 comprises 16 residues. Looked up from germline, CDR1 is SGDLS and CDR2 is YYNGEE. V gave up 3 bases and J gave up 4 bases, with 17 bases separating them. This chain's CDR3 is CASSALDRGLYNEQFF. CDR3 sequence (DNA): TGTGCCAGCAGCGCTCTCGACCGGGGGCTGTACAATGAGCAGTTCTTC. The whole variable domain, remainder taken from reference TRBV9 and TRBJ2-1, is DSGVTQTPKHLITATGQRVTLRCSPRSGDLSVYWYQQSLDQGLQFLIQYYNGEERAKGNILERFSAQQFPDLHSELNLSSLELGDSALYFCASSALDRGLYNEQFFGPGTRLTVL.

This clonotype was counted many times. The rearrangement joins TRBV2 to TRBJ1-1; D perhaps matches TRBD1 (6 bases). Trimming removed 6 bases at V and 0 bases at J, with 14 bases between. The CDR3 contains 15 residues. CDR1 SNHLY and CDR2 FYNNEI come from the germline V gene. The CDR3 DNA reads TGTGCCAGCAGCCTCAGGGGACTCTTGAACACTGAAGCTTTCTTT. Translated: CASSLRGLLNTEAFF.

This clonotype was observed many times. The rearrangement links TRBV2 to TRBJ2-4, with a weak D call TRBD1 (6 bases). CDR3 length: 14 residues. V gave up 6 bases and J gave up 2 bases, with 11 bases separating them. The V gene's germline CDR1 is SNHLY and CDR2 FYNNEI. CDR3 loop: CASSRGSSKNIQYF. The DNA for the CDR3 is TGTGCCAGCAGCAGGGGAAGCTCCAAAAACATTCAGTACTTC.

This clonotype was seen just once. The chain recombines TRBV7-2 with TRBJ2-7, with D hard to call. From germline, CDR1 is SGHTA and CDR2 FQGNSA. The CDR3 totals 14 residues. V lost 1 base to trimming and J lost 0 bases, with 7 bases between them. CDR3 in amino acids: CASSLEKNSYEQYF. In DNA, the CDR3 is TGTGCCAGCAGCTTAGAAAAGAACTCCTACGAGCAGTACTTC.

This clonotype has only a few counts. The rearrangement uses TRBV6-1 and TRBJ2-7; D possibly matches TRBD1 or TRBD2 (5 bases each). Trimming removed 9 bases at V and 0 bases at J, with 21 bases between. The CDR3 contains 16 residues. Per the germline V gene, CDR1 is MNHNS and CDR2 is SASEGT. The CDR3 is CASITGTSYSSYEQYF. The CDR3 nucleotides are TGTGCCAGTATCACCGGGACCTCTTACAGCTCCTACGAGCAGTACTTC.

This clonotype was counted many times. This chain uses TRBV6-2 or TRBV6-3 with TRBJ2-1; TRBD1 or TRBD2 may be the D gene (5 bases each). V lost 6 bases and J 5 bases, leaving 29 bases between the germline ends. This CDR3 region has 19 residues. CDR1 is MNHEY, CDR2 SVGEGT, per germline. The CDR3 DNA is TGTGCCAGCAGCTACAGCTTCCGGGACCCCAGGGCTCAAAACAATGAGCAGTTCTTC. The encoded protein is CASSYSFRDPRAQNNEQFF.

The table lists this clonotype with many counts. The J gene is TRBJ2-4, the V gene TRBV11-2; 10 bases are a match to TRBD2. The CDR3 consists of 16 residues. The J segment lost 4 bases and the V segment lost 0 bases, leaving 3 bases of the junction unmatched. Germline values: CDR1 SGHAT, CDR2 FQNNGV. The CDR3 is CASSLDATSGKNIQYF. The CDR3 DNA reads TGTGCCAGCAGCTTAGATGCGACTAGCGGGAAAAACATTCAGTACTTC. Full variable domain (missing parts from reference TRBV11-2 and TRBJ2-4): EAGVAQSPRYKIIEKRQSVAFWCNPISGHATLYWYQQILGQGPKLLIQFQNNGVVDDSQLPKDRFSAERLKGVDSTLKIQPAKLEDSAVYLCASSLDATSGKNIQYFGAGTRLSVL.

This clonotype occurred many times. The chain couples TRBV18 to TRBJ2-3; TRBD2 is a possible D gene (5 bases). Germline CDR1 and CDR2: KGHSH and LQKENI. The V and J ends lost 0 bases and 6 bases respectively, with 13 bases between them. CDR3 length equals 15 residues. This chain's CDR3 is CASSPPSLASDTQYF. Written as DNA, the CDR3 is TGTGCCAGCTCACCACCCAGTCTAGCTTCTGATACGCAGTATTTT. Using reference TRBV18 and TRBJ2-3 for the parts outside the CDR3, the full variable domain is NAGVMQNPRHLVRRRGQEARLRCSPMKGHSHVYWYRQLPEEGLKFMVYLQKENIIDESGMPKERFSAEFPKEGPSILRIQQVVRGDSAAYFCASSPPSLASDTQYFGPGTRLTVL.

The chain has TRBV14 and TRBJ2-1, with TRBD2 identical over 9 bases. The germline gives CDR1 SGHDN, CDR2 FVKESK. CDR3 length: 17 amino acids. V lost 3 bases and J lost 4; bases outside the gene matches: 10. CDR3 DNA: TGTGCCAGCAGCCACCTGGGGTGGCGGGAGGGGTACAATGAGCAGTTCTTC. It is translated as CASSHLGWREGYNEQFF.

This clonotype has at least ten counts. The chain is built from TRBV20-1 and TRBJ2-1; 10 bases line up with TRBD2. Per germline, CDR1 DFQATT and CDR2 SNEGSKA (reference sequence). The ends lost 5 bases at V and 7 bases at J; junction bases unmatched: 11. The CDR3 runs 15 residues. The CDR3 nucleotides are TGCAGTGCTGTACTAGCGGGGATCTTCCGGAATGAGCAGTTCTTC. This gives the protein CSAVLAGIFRNEQFF.

This clonotype was picked up a small number of times. The chain carries TRBV12-3 or TRBV12-4 and TRBJ2-3; TRBD2 matches at 8 bases. This CDR3 region has 17 residues. V was clipped by 1 base and J by 0 bases; unmatched bases: 6. The CDR3 DNA is TGTGCCAGCAGTTTAGTACTAGCGGCCTCTAGCACAGATACGCAGTATTTT. The encoded protein is CASSLVLAASSTDTQYF.

The chain links TRBV12-5 to TRBJ1-1; D is unclear. The CDR3 sequence is 14 residues long. The V end was cut by 7 bases, the J end by 1 base, with 13 bases between. Germline CDR1 and CDR2: LGHNT and FRNRAP. CDR3: CASDPGERNTEAFF. The CDR3 DNA sequence: TGTGCTAGTGATCCCGGGGAGCGGAACACTGAAGCTTTCTTT. The entire variable domain, with the rest obtained from reference TRBV12-5 and TRBJ1-1, is as follows: DARVTQTPRHKVTEMGQEVTMRCQPILGHNTVFWYRQTMMQGLELLAYFRNRAPLDDSGMPKDRFSAEMPDATLATLKIQPSEPRDSAVYFCASDPGERNTEAFFGQGTRLTVV.

The rearrangement links TRBV7-9 to TRBJ2-1; possibly TRBD1 for D (6 bases). The J call may be wrong; the DNA end is better matched by TRBJ2-7. The germline V gene has CDR1 SEHNR and CDR2 FQNEAQ (reference sequence). The CDR3 loop spans 14 amino acids. The CDR3 protein is CASSSRTVVDEQYF. The CDR3 DNA reads as TGTGCCAGCAGCTCTCGGACAGTGGTGGATGAGCAGTACTTC.

This clonotype was recorded many times. V gene TRBV28 combines with J gene TRBJ2-7; 8 bases agree with TRBD1. The CDR3 totals 16 residues. CDR1 and CDR2 (germline): MDHEN, SYDVKM. V shed 6 bases, J shed 6 bases, and the junction held 16 bases outside the gene matches. The CDR3 region is CASSPHGARGRVEQYF. CDR3 coding DNA: TGTGCCAGCAGCCCTCACGGCGCCAGGGGGCGTGTCGAGCAGTACTTC.